This T cell receptor (beta chain) came from a study of OX40 agonist ivuxolimab in advanced cancers. General notes on the study: Ivuxolimab was a fully human IgG2 agonistic monoclonal antibody targeting the costimulatory receptor OX40 (CD134). The monotherapy dose-escalation portion (N of about 57 patients) of the phase I ivuxolimab trial is reported in the paper. Of the approximately 50 patients in dose escalation, about 20 had hepatocellular carcinoma, some 15 had melanoma, 9 had renal cell carcinoma and 9 had head and neck cancer. Prior anti-PD-1, anti-PD-L1 or anti-CTLA-4 therapy was permitted, and about 40% of dose-escalation patients had received checkpoint inhibitors. The point of sequencing TCRbeta in the periphery was to test whether ivuxolimab changed TCR sequence diversity and drove clonal T-cell expansion. Three dose-escalation patients achieved partial responses, one with hepatocellular carcinoma and two with cutaneous melanoma. The dose-escalation cohort was about 86% male with a mean age of about 60 years, ranging from roughly 23 to 90. Intravenous ivuxolimab was administered to patients every 2 weeks at six dose levels: 0.01, 0.1, 0.3, 1.5, 3 and 10 mg/kg.

For sequencing of the TCRbeta CDR3 region, genomic DNA was extracted from the sorted cells. The immunoSEQ Assay was used to sequence the TCRbeta CDR3 regions. Held by TCRdb, this immuneACCESS table contains in-frame sequences only and omits some clones. Under half of the omission traces to an unresolved V gene where checked; the cause of the rest is unknown. This sample gives tens of thousands of clones in total; about 90% of them show up just once. About 33% of the sample goes to the ten largest clones. Paper-wide results and their limitations: Low levels of normalized T-cell clonal expansion were also shown by some nonresponding patients. Clonal expansion of both CD4+ and CD8+ blood T cells was observed from baseline to week 6 at doses 0.1 to 3.0 mg/kg. In partial responders in the 0.1-3.0 mg/kg groups, normalized peripheral clonal expansion was found to be among the lowest, especially among CD8+ T cells. The antigen specificity of the peripheral T cells that underwent clonal expansion was not determined. After ivuxolimab, CD8+ T cells had more expanded clones than CD4+ T cells on average.

In this sample, this clone turned up once. Its antigen is still unknown. No much larger clonotype is one base removed from it; base qualities were not supplied. Germline trimming: 6 bases from V, 4 bases from J; junction bases outside gene matches: 15. CDR1 and CDR2 were assigned from the germline V gene (reference sequence) as SGHNT and YYREEE. The CDR3, from cysteine to phenylalanine, totals 16 residues. The only DNA kept is the CDR3, 48 bases in frame from the first base. Patients with autoimmune disease history or receiving systemic immunosuppression were excluded from the trial. In every dose cohort, peripheral blood was drawn for TCR sequencing at baseline, cycle 4 day 1, and cycle 7 day 1. The samples were taken from a phase I, first-in-human, multicenter, open-label dose-escalation trial of ivuxolimab. Adults with locally advanced or metastatic melanoma, renal cell, hepatocellular, or head and neck squamous cell carcinoma were enrolled in the trial. Before TCR sequencing, CD4+ T cells and CD8+ T cells from peripheral blood were sorted into separate populations.

The sequence derives from an adult with an advanced solid tumor such as melanoma, head and neck, liver or kidney cancer. Source: CD4+ or CD8+ T cells sorted from blood, taken in a trial of the OX40 agonist ivuxolimab. The chain links TRBV5-4 with TRBJ2-7, with 8 bases matching TRBD1. CDR3 reads: CASTRVPAGGRYEQYF. The nucleotides read TGTGCCAGCACCAGGGTGCCGGCAGGGGGCCGGTACGAGCAGTACTTC.